Presented here are 5 T cell receptor beta chains from one specimen sequenced in a study of molecular identifiers for immune sequencing clone quantification. TCRdb analysed the PCR reads with MiXCR anew, one entry per CDR3 protein. The repertoire holds more than 85,000 distinct CDR3 sequences, with 35% as singletons. Sequencing was performed on naive CD8+ T cells from blood, with Jurkat cell RNA spiked in. The subset was: FACS-sorted CD8+CD4-CCR7+CD45RA+ naive T cells. These receptors came from a human donor in good health. Some libraries in this study had Jurkat cell RNA spiked in.

The rearrangement links TRBV4-3 to TRBJ1-6; D gene unclear. The germline gives CDR1 LGHNA, CDR2 YSLEER. The CDR3 is 15 residues long. Trimming removed 0 bases at V and 8 bases at J, with 11 bases between. CDR3 bases: TGCGCCAGCAGCCAAGATTCGGGCAGGCATTCACCCCTCCACTTT. Its translation is CASSQDSGRHSPLHF.

This clonotype is categorized as large. The gene calls are TRBV7-9 and TRBJ2-3, with a tentative D call TRBD2 (6 bases). Trimming took off 7 bases at V and 0 bases at J, with 17 bases between the two ends. The CDR3 has 16 amino acids. CDR1 SEHNR and CDR2 FQNEAQ come from the germline V gene (reference sequence). CDR3 DNA sequence: TGTGCCAGCACCGGCTTAGCGGCTAGAAGCACAGATACGCAGTATTTT. It is translated as CASTGLAARSTDTQYF.

This clonotype was seen a handful of times. This sequence joins TRBV20-1 and TRBJ2-3; 11 positions agree with TRBD2. J lost 3 bases, V lost 5 bases, and 7 bases had no gene match. The CDR3 spans 15 residues. From germline, CDR1 is DFQATT and CDR2 SNEGSKA (reference sequence). The CDR3, as DNA: TGCAGTGCTTTCACTAGCGGGAGTGAAACAGATACGCAGTATTTT. Translated: CSAFTSGSETDTQYF.

The gene calls are TRBV2 and TRBJ1-1, with 9 positions matching TRBD1. Per germline, CDR1 SNHLY and CDR2 FYNNEI. The trim removed 7 bases at V and 4 bases at J, leaving 4 bases unmatched. The length of the CDR3 is 13 residues. The CDR3 DNA follows: TGTGCCAGCATTCGGGGACAGGGCACTGAAGCTTTCTTT. Protein product: CASIRGQGTEAFF.

This clonotype was seen many times. The CDR3 sequence is CASSWSSGSFEQFF. CDR3 nucleotide sequence: TGTGCCAGCAGCTGGTCTAGCGGGAGTTTTGAGCAGTTCTTC. The gene calls are TRBV7-9 and TRBJ2-1, with 10 bases that match TRBD2. The CDR3 consists of 14 residues. CDR1 and CDR2 (germline): SEHNR, FQNEAQ (reference sequence). With 4 bases clipped from V and 9 bases from J, the junction kept 6 bases outside the gene matches.